This T cell receptor beta chain was profiled in a study of blood T cell repertoires in COVID-19. With V trimmed by 1 base and J by 0 bases, 1 base remained unmatched. The CDR3 runs to 17 residues. The V gene's germline CDR1 is LGHDT and CDR2 YNNKEL (reference sequence). The assay was immunoSEQ multiplex PCR, and TCRdb's table has in-frame clones only and misses some. The repertoire holds around 150,000 clones, with roughly 84% as singletons. The sample taken for sequencing was peripheral blood. This clonotype was obtained from a woman aged 45-59 years in a cohort sampled during active or convalescent COVID-19. The V and J genes are TRBV3-1 (or the pseudogene TRBV3-2) and TRBJ2-6, with 9 bases identical to TRBD1. As DNA, the CDR3 is TGTGCCAGCAGCCAAGGGACAGGGGCCTCTGGGGCCAACGTCCTGACTTTC. Translating gives CASSQGTGASGANVLTF.